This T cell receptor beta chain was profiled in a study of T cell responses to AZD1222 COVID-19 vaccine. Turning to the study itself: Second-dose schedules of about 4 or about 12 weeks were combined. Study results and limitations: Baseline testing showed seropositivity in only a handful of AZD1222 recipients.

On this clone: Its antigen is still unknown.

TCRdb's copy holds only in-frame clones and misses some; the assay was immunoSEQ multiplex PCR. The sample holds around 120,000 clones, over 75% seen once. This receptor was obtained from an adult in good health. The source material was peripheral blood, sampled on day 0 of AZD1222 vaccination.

The CDR3 DNA is TGTGCCAGCTCACGGGCGGGTGAAGCTTTCTTT. Translation: CASSRAGEAFF. The J gene is TRBJ1-1, the V gene TRBV18; no definite D call. Looked up from germline, CDR1 is KGHSH and CDR2 is LQKENI. The CDR3 runs to 11 residues. Trimming shortened V by 4 bases and J by 7 bases, and 7 bases separated the two germline ends.